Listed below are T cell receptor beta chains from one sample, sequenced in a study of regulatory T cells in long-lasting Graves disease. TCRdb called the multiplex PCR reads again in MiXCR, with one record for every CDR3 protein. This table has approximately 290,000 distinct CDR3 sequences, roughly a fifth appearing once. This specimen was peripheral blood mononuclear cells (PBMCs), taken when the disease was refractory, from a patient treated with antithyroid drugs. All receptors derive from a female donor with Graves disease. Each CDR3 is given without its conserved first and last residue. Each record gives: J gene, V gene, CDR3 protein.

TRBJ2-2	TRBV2	ASGHPGELF
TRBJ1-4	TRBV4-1	ASSQGVRTAFKGKLF
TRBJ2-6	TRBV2	ASSEEAVRSGANVPT
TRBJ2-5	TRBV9	ASSPDSLETQY
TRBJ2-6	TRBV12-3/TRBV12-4	ASRYIGANVLT
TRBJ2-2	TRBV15	ATSSSDSLLGELF
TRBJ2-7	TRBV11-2	ASSLVGQSHEQY
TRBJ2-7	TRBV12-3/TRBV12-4	ASSYGLAAPYEQY
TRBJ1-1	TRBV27	ASSSDTYEAF
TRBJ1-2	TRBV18	ASSLGGDRYGYT